This T cell receptor beta chain originates from a study of blood T cell repertoires in COVID-19. Study-level background: Both acute and convalescent COVID-19 samples were obtained from the United States, Italy and Spain. PBMCs, B-cell-depleted T cells, or T cells were the source of the cDNA or gDNA that made up the material.

Per the original methods: Reference gene primer amplification gave estimated nucleated cell counts. Produced via immunoSEQ multiplex PCR; TCRdb's table is partial and in-frame only. V, J and clone size are taken as reported in that table, and D and trimming were inferred from the DNA itself. The top ten hold 37% of the sample, which has 100,000 to 150,000 clones, approximately 81% seen once. In germline, CDR1 is MNHNY, CDR2 SVGAGI (reference sequence). There are 14 residues in the CDR3. V gave up 7 bases and J gave up 5 bases; unmatched junction bases: 6. Input material: peripheral blood. This TCR was recovered from a man aged 35 to 55 with active or convalescent COVID-19. The genes are TRBV6-6 and TRBJ2-5; 11 bases fit TRBD2. The chain's CDR3 is CASTIAGGPETQYF. CDR3 bases: TGTGCCAGCACTATAGCGGGGGGGCCGGAGACCCAGTACTTC.